The 5 T cell receptor beta chains below all came from one sample that was sequenced in a study of blood T cell repertoires in COVID-19. Using immunoSEQ multiplex PCR, the repertoire was profiled, and TCRdb retains in-frame clones only, with some absent. The table records about 270,000 clones, about nine tenths of them present only once. The sample consisted of PBMCs or T cells enriched from blood (not recorded which). Receptor source: a woman aged 55-69 years who had recovered from COVID-19.

This chain uses TRBV5-1 with TRBJ1-4; 8 positions match TRBD1. Looked up from germline, CDR1 is SGHRS and CDR2 is YFSETQ. The ends lost 0 bases at V and 8 bases at J; junction bases unmatched: 6. The CDR3 spans 15 residues. The CDR3 here is CASSLDGQGAEKLFF. The CDR3 coding sequence is TGCGCCAGCAGCTTGGATGGGCAGGGGGCGGAAAAACTGTTTTTT. The whole variable domain, remainder taken from reference TRBV5-1 and TRBJ1-4, is KAGVTQTPRYLIKTRGQQVTLSCSPISGHRSVSWYQQTPGQGLQFLFEYFSETQRNKGNFPGRFSGRQFSNSRSEMNVSTLELGDSALYLCASSLDGQGAEKLFFGSGTQLSVL.

In this sample, this clone turned up a few times. This CDR3 is CASSSRMYQETQYF. Here the CDR3 DNA reads TGTGCCAGCAGCTCGCGTATGTACCAAGAGACCCAGTACTTC. This rearrangement joins TRBV7-9 to TRBJ2-5; D is unresolved. This CDR3 is built from 14 residues. V was clipped by 4 bases and J by 0 bases, with 9 bases between them. The germline gives CDR1 SEHNR, CDR2 FQNEAQ (reference sequence).

The rearrangement uses TRBV27 and TRBJ2-2, with 12 nucleotides matching TRBD1. J gave up 5 bases and V 5 bases, and 6 bases lay outside the gene matches. The V gene's germline CDR1 is MNHEY and CDR2 SMNVEV (reference sequence). This CDR3 has 16 amino acids. The CDR3 DNA sequence: TGTGCCAGCAGTATAGGGACAGGGGGCAGTACCGGGGAGCTGTTTTTT. Its protein is CASSIGTGGSTGELFF.

The genes are TRBV28 and TRBJ2-2, with 7 bases identical to TRBD1. Germline-derived CDR1 and CDR2 are MDHEN and SYDVKM. The V gene end was trimmed by 9 bases and the J gene end by 5 bases; junction bases not matched to a gene: 3. The CDR3 is 12 amino acids. CDR3 in amino acids: CASTTGTGELFF. For the CDR3, the DNA is TGTGCCAGTACGACAGGGACCGGGGAGCTGTTTTTT.

The chain recombines TRBV28 with TRBJ1-6; D is perhaps TRBD1 (6 bases). Germline V gives CDR1 MDHEN, CDR2 SYDVKM. Deletions cut 4 bases from V and 10 bases from J, with 14 bases between. The CDR3 sequence is 14 residues long. The CDR3, as DNA: TGTGCCAGCAGTTCCGGGGGGGCCCGATCACCCCTCCACTTT. Its translation is CASSSGGARSPLHF. Filled out from reference TRBV28 and TRBJ1-6, the complete variable domain reads DVKVTQSSRYLVKRTGEKVFLECVQDMDHENMFWYRQDPGLGLRLIYFSYDVKMKEKGDIPEGYSVSREKKERFSLILESASTNQTSMYLCASSSGGARSPLHFGNGTRLTVT.